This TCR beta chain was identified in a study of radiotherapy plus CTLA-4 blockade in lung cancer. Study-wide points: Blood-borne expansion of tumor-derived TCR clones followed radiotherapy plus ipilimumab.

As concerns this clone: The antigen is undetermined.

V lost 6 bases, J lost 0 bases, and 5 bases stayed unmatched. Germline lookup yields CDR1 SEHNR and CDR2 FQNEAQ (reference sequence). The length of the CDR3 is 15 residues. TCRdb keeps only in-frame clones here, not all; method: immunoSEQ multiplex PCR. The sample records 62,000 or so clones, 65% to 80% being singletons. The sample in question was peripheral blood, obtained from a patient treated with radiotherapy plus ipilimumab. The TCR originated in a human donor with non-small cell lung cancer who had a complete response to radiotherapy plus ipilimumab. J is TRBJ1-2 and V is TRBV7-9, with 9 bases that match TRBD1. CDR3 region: CASRHDRGTNYGYTF. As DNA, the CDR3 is TGTGCCAGCAGGCACGACAGGGGGACTAACTATGGCTACACCTTC.